This T cell receptor beta chain derives from a study of identical twins. The CDR3 totals 14 residues. Trimming shortened V by 5 bases and J by 2 bases, and 12 bases separated the two germline ends. The germline V gene has CDR1 ENHRY and CDR2 SYGVKD. A universal primer site was added by template switching, and unique molecular identifiers were carried by the cDNA. TCRdb passed the 5' RACE reads through MiXCR, listing each CDR3 protein once. The sample has 450,000 or so distinct CDR3 sequences, about 24% seen once. The same data also went into a second study, on T cells expressing NK-cell markers.

The sample taken for sequencing was CD4+ T cells sorted from blood. The source is a woman aged 18-29 years in good health. The chain uses TRBV10-3 and TRBJ1-1; D ambiguous. The CDR3 region is CAISIRTGNTEAFF. CDR3 sequence (DNA): TGTGCCATCAGTATACGGACGGGTAACACTGAAGCTTTCTTT.